The source of this T cell receptor beta chain is a study of T cell repertoires in cytomegalovirus infection. The wider study: TCR beta signatures that were public indicated CMV infection and matching HLA type.

TCRdb ran MiXCR on the reads and lists one entry per CDR3 protein. This sample yields about 360,000 distinct CDR3 sequences, of which 15% to 20% are seen a single time; roughly 9% belongs to the top ten. The germline gives CDR1 MNHEY, CDR2 SMNVEV (reference sequence). The CDR3 length is 15 residues. After removal of 6 bases from V and 7 bases from J, the junction contained 12 bases not matched to a gene. Notes on the study in general: HLA-C-restricted TCR beta clonotypes specific for CMV led the ex vivo response.

This clonotype was recorded a few times. No antigen is known for it. The rearrangement joins TRBV27 to TRBJ2-7; 10 nucleotides agree with TRBD1. Sequenced input: PBMCs. The receptor comes from a human donor in good health (CMV status not recorded). Some clones in this sample may be carry-over from other donors' samples. CDR3 residues: CASRGGQGWILEQYF. The CDR3 coding sequence is TGTGCCAGCAGGGGGGGACAGGGGTGGATCCTGGAGCAGTACTTC.